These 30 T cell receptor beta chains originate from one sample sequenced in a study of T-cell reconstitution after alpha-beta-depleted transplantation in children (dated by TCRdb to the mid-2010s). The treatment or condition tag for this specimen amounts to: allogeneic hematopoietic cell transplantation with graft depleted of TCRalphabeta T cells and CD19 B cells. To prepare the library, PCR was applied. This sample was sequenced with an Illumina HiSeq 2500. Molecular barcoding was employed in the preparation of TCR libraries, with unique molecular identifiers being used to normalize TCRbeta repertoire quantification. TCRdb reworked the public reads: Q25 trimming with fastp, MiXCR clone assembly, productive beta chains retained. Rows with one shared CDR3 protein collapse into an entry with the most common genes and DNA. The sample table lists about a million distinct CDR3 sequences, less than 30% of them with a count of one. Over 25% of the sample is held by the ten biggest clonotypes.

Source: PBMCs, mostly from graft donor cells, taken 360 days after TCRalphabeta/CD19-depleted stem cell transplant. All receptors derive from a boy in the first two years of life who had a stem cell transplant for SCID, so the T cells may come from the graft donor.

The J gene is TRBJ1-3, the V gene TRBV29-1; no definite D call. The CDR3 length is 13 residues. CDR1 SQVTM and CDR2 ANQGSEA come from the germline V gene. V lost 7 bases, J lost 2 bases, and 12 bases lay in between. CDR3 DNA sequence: TGCAGCGGGGCGGCCAATCCTGGAAACACCATATATTTT. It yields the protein CSGAANPGNTIYF.

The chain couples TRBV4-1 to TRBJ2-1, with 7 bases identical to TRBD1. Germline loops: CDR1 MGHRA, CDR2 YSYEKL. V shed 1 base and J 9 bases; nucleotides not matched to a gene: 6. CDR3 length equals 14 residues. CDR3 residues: CASSQGQWTGEQFF. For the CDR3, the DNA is TGCGCCAGCAGCCAAGGACAGTGGACAGGTGAGCAGTTCTTC.

The CDR3 DNA reads as TGCAGTGCTAAGGGGCTCGGGGCAGGCACAGATACGCAGTATTTT. Translated, it gives CSAKGLGAGTDTQYF. The V call is TRBV20-1, the J call TRBJ2-3; the D gene could be TRBD1 or TRBD2 (5 bases each). CDR1 is DFQATT and CDR2 is SNEGSKA in the germline V gene (reference sequence). Trimming left V 4 bases short and J 1 base short, with 15 bases between. The CDR3 runs to 15 residues.

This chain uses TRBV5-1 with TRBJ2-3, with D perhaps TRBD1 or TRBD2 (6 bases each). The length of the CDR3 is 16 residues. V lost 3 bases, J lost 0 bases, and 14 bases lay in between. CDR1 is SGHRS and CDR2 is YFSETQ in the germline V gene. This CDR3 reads CASSYTTGTSTDTQYF. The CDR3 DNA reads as TGCGCCAGCAGCTACACAACAGGGACTAGCACAGATACGCAGTATTTT. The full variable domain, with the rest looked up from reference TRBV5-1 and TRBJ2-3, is KAGVTQTPRYLIKTRGQQVTLSCSPISGHRSVSWYQQTPGQGLQFLFEYFSETQRNKGNFPGRFSGRQFSNSRSEMNVSTLELGDSALYLCASSYTTGTSTDTQYFGPGTRLTVL.

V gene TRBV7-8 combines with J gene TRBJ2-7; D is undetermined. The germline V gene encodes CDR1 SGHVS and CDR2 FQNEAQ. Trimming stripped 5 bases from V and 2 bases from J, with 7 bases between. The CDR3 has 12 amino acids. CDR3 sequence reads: CASSPRAYEQYF. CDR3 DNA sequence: TGTGCCAGCAGCCCAAGGGCCTACGAGCAGTACTTC.

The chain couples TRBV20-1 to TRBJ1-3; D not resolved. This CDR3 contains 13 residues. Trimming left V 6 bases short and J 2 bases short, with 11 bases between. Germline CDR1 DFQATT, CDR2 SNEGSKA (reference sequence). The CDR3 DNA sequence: TGCAGTGCATGTAGTAGTACTGGAAACACCATATATTTT. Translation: CSACSSTGNTIYF.

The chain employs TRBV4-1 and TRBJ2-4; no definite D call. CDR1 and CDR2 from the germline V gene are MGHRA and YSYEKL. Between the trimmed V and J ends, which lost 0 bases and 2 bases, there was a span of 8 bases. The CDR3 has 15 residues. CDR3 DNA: TGCGCCAGCAGCCAAGAAGCCTATTCCAAAAACATTCAGTACTTC. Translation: CASSQEAYSKNIQYF.

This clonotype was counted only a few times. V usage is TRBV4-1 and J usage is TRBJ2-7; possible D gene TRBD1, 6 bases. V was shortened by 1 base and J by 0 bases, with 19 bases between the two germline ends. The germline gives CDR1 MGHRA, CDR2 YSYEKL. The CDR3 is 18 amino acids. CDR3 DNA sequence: TGCGCCAGCAGCCAAGTCGCGACCCCGGGACACAGCTCCTACGAGCAGTACTTC. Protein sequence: CASSQVATPGHSSYEQYF.

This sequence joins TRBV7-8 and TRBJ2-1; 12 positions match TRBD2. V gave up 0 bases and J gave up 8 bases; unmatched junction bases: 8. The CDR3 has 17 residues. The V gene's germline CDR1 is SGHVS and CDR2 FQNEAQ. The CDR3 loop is CASSLAHLASGGDEQFF. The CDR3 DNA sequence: TGTGCCAGCAGCTTAGCGCATTTGGCTAGCGGGGGGGATGAGCAGTTCTTC.

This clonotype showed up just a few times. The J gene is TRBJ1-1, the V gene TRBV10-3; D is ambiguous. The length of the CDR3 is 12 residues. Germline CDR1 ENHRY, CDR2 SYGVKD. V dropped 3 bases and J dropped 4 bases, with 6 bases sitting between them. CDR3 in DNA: TGTGCCATCAGTGACTGGGGCACTGAAGCTTTCTTT. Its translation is CAISDWGTEAFF.

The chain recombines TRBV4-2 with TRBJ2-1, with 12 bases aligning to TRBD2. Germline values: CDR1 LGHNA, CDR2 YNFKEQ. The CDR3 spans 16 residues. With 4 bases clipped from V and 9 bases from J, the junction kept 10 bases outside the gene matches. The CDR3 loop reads CASSLRQTSGGLEQFF. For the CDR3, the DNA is TGTGCCAGCAGCCTCCGCCAGACTAGCGGGGGCCTTGAGCAGTTCTTC.

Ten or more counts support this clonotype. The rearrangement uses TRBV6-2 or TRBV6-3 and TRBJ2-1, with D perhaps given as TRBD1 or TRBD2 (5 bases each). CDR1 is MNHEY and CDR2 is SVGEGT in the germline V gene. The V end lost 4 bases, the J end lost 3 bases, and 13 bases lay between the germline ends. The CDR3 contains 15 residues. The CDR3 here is CASSLLFGGYNEQFF. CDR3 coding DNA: TGTGCCAGCAGTTTATTATTTGGGGGCTACAATGAGCAGTTCTTC.

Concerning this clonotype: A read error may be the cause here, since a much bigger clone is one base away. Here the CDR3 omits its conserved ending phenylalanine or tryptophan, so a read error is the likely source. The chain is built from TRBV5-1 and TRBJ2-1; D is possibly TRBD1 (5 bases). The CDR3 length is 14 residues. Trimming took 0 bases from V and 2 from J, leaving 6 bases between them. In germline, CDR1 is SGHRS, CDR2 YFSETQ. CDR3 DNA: TGCGCCAGCAGCTTGGGACAGACCTACAATGAGCAGTTCCTC. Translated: CASSLGQTYNEQFL.

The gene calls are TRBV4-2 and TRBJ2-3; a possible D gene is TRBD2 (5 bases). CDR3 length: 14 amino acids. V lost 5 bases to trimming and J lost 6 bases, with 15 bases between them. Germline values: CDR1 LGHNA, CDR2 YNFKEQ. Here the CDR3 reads CASSVGRAADTQYF. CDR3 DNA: TGTGCCAGCAGCGTGGGGAGAGCTGCTGATACGCAGTATTTT.

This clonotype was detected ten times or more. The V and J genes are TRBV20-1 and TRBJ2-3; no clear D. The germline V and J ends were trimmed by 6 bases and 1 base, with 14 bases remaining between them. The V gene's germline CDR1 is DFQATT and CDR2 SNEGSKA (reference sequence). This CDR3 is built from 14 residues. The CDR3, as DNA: TGCAGTGCCACTCCTCCCCAAGGCACAGATACGCAGTATTTT. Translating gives CSATPPQGTDTQYF.

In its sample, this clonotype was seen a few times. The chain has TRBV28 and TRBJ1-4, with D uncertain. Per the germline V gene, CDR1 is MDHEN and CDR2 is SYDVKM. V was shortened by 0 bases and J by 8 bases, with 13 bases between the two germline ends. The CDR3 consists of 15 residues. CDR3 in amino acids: CASSLWVKREEKLFF. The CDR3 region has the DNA TGTGCCAGCAGTTTATGGGTCAAGAGAGAAGAAAAACTGTTTTTT.

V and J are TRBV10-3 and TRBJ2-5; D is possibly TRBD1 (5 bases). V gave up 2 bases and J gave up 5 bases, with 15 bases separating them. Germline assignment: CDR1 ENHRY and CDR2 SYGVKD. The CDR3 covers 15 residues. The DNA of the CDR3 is TGTGCCATCAGTGAGCGTAGGCAGGGTGATGAGACCCAGTACTTC. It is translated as CAISERRQGDETQYF.

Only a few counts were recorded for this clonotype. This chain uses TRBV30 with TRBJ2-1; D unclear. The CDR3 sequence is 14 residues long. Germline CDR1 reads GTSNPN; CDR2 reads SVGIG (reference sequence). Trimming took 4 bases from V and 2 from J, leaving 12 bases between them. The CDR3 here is CAWTRSGPYNEQFF. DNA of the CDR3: TGTGCCTGGACCAGGTCGGGCCCCTACAATGAGCAGTTCTTC.

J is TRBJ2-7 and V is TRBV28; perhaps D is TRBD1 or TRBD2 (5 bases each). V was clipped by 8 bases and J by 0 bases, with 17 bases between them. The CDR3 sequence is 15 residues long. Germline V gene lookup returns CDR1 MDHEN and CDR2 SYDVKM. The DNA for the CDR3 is TGTGCCAGCCGGATAGGTGGGGGTGACTCCTACGAGCAGTACTTC. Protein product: CASRIGGGDSYEQYF.

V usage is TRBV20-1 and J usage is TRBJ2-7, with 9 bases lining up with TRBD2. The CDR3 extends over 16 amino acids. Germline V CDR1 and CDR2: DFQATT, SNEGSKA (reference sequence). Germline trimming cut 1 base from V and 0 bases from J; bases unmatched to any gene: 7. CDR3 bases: TGCAGTGCTAGAGGGGGACTAGCCCTGAGCTCCTACGAGCAGTACTTC. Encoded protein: CSARGGLALSSYEQYF.

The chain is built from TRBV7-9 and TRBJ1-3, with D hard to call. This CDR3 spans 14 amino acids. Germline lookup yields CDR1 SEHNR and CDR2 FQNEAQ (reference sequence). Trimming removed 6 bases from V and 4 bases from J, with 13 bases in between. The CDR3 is CASSVFRLGNTIYF. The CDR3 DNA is TGTGCCAGCAGTGTCTTCCGTCTCGGAAACACCATATATTTT.

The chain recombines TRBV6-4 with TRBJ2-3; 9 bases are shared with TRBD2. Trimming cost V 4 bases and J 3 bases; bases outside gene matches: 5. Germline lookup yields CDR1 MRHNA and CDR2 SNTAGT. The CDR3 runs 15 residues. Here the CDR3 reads CASSARGGDTDTQYF. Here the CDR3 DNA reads TGTGCCAGCAGTGCGCGCGGGGGGGATACAGATACGCAGTATTTT.

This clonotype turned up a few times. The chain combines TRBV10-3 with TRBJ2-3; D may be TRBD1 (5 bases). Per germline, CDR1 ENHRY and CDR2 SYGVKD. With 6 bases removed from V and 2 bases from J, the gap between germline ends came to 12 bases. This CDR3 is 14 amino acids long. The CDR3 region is CAISLDTNTDTQYF. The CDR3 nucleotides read TGTGCCATCAGCCTGGACACGAACACAGATACGCAGTATTTT.

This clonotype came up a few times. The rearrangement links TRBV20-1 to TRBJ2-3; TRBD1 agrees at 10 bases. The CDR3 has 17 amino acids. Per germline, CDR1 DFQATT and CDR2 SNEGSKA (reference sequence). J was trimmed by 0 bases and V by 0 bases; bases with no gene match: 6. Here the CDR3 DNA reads TGCAGTGCTAGAGATCCTCGACAGGGGGCTAGCACAGATACGCAGTATTTT. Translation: CSARDPRQGASTDTQYF.

The CDR3, as DNA: TGTGCCAGCAGCTTCTCCCATCCCGGACAGCGACTAGCGGGGTACAATGAGCAGTTCTTC. Amino acids: CASSFSHPGQRLAGYNEQFF. The rearrangement links TRBV11-1 to TRBJ2-1; 11 bases are a match to TRBD2. The CDR3 runs 20 residues. With V trimmed by 3 bases and J by 4 bases, 17 bases remained unmatched. The germline gives CDR1 SGHAT, CDR2 FQDESV (reference sequence).

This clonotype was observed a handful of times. The CDR3 region is CASSHGQGATYEQYF. As DNA, the CDR3 is TGTGCCAGCAGCCACGGACAGGGGGCCACCTACGAGCAGTACTTC. V is TRBV5-5 and J is TRBJ2-7; 11 bases map to TRBD1. The CDR3 contains 15 residues. Trimming removed 4 bases from V and 2 bases from J; junction bases left unmatched: 5. Germline values: CDR1 SGHKS, CDR2 YYEKEE (reference sequence).

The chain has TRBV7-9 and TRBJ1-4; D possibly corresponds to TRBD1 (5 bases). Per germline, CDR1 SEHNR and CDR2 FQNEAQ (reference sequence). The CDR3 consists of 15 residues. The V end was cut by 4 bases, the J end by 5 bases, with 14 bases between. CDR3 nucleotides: TGTGCCAGCAGCTCCGGGCAGGGCCTAAATGAAAAACTGTTTTTT. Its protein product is CASSSGQGLNEKLFF.

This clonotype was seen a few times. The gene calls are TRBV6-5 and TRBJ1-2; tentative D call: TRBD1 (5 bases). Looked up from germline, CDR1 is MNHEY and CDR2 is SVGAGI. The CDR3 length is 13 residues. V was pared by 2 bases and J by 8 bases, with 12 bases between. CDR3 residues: CASSYKAGRGYTF. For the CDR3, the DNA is TGTGCCAGCAGTTACAAGGCAGGGAGGGGCTACACCTTC.

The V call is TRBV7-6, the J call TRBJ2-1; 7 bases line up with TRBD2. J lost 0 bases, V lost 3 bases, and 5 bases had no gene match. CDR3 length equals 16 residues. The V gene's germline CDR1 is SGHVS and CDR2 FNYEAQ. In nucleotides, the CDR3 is TGTGCCAGCAGCTTGGGAGGGGCGAGCTCCTACAATGAGCAGTTCTTC. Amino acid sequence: CASSLGGASSYNEQFF.

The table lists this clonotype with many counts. CDR3 sequence: CASSLNNRARAFF. The CDR3 DNA reads as TGCGCCAGCAGCTTGAACAACAGGGCACGAGCTTTCTTT. The J gene is TRBJ1-1, the V gene TRBV5-1, with D tentatively TRBD1 (6 bases). V dropped 1 base and J dropped 10 bases, with 14 bases sitting between them. Germline V gives CDR1 SGHRS, CDR2 YFSETQ. The CDR3 is made up of 13 amino acids.